Below, one TCR beta chain is given with its context. Its antigen is currently unknown. Trimming took 3 bases from V and 2 from J; bases not matched to a gene: 3. Germline assignment: CDR1 MNHNS and CDR2 SASEGT. CDR3 length: 15 residues. Next came a second PCR, run for about 7 to 12 cycles, which used a sample-barcoded 5' primer along with a J-beta primer mix. Each CDR3 protein gets one entry after TCRdb re-called the 5' RACE reads with MiXCR. The sample consists of about 1.4 million distinct CDR3 sequences, around 59% of them appearing once. These data belong to a study of blood T cells in healthy people across ages. Study-wide findings and caveats: There was a strong correlation between TCR beta diversity and naive T cell percentage.

The sequenced sample consisted of blood. The rearrangement uses TRBV6-1 and TRBJ2-1; 8 positions agree with TRBD2. This TCR came from a man aged 18 to 35 in good health. The CDR3 nucleotides are TGTGCCAGCAGTGAGGTTAGCGGGACCTACAATGAGCAGTTCTTC. Translation gives CASSEVSGTYNEQFF.